The 18 T cell receptor beta chains given below trace back to one sample, sequenced in a study of T cells in tumors after PD-1 blockade. The protocol was immunoSEQ multiplex PCR, while the TCRdb copy is restricted to in-frame clones and leaves out a portion. The sample lists about 33,000 clones, around 80% occurring once. The sequences come from PBMCs, collected before anti-PD-1 treatment. Every receptor here comes from a human donor with basal cell carcinoma.

The chain has TRBV3-1 (or the pseudogene TRBV3-2) and TRBJ2-1; the D is unclear. Germline V gene data show CDR1 as LGHDT and CDR2 as YNNKEL (reference sequence). V dropped 0 bases and J dropped 0 bases, with 6 bases sitting between them. The CDR3 is 15 residues long. CDR3 sequence: CASSQDMSSYNEQFF. In DNA form, the CDR3 reads TGTGCCAGCAGCCAAGATATGAGCTCCTACAATGAGCAGTTCTTC.

The V gene is TRBV27, the J gene TRBJ2-7; possibly TRBD1 or TRBD2 for D (5 bases each). Trimming took off 6 bases at V and 4 bases at J, with 19 bases between the two ends. Per the germline V gene, CDR1 is MNHEY and CDR2 is SMNVEV (reference sequence). The CDR3 has 15 amino acids. CDR3 nucleotide sequence: TGTGCCAGCAGCCGGGGACCAATGGGGAGATACGAGCAGTACTTC. This codes for CASSRGPMGRYEQYF.

This clone has more than one count but fewer than ten. The V and J genes are TRBV9 and TRBJ2-3; 10 nucleotides agree with TRBD2. Germline CDR1 reads SGDLS; CDR2 reads YYNGEE. V was clipped by 3 bases and J by 2 bases; unmatched bases: 3. CDR3 length: 15 amino acids. The CDR3 loop reads CASSASGSPTDTQYF. In nucleotides, the CDR3 is TGTGCCAGCAGCGCTAGCGGGAGCCCCACAGATACGCAGTATTTT.

This clone was picked up a small number of times. V is TRBV6-4 and J is TRBJ1-5, with D perhaps TRBD1 (5 bases). Germline values: CDR1 MRHNA, CDR2 SNTAGT. The CDR3 sequence is 12 residues long. V shed 0 bases and J shed 9 bases, with 6 bases lying between them. The CDR3 nucleotides read TGTGCCAGCAGTGACTCTGGGGGGCCCCAGCATTTT. It translates to CASSDSGGPQHF.

J is TRBJ2-3 and V is TRBV9; the D is unclear. V lost 4 bases to trimming and J lost 1 base, with 7 bases between them. Germline assignment: CDR1 SGDLS and CDR2 YYNGEE. The CDR3 contains 13 residues. DNA of the CDR3: TGTGCCAGCAGCCTCCCCGGCACAGATACGCAGTATTTT. As protein: CASSLPGTDTQYF.

The count of this clone is one. The genes are TRBV5-1 and TRBJ2-1; 9 nucleotides line up with TRBD1. Trimming at V came to 0 bases and at J to 2 bases, leaving 0 bases not matched to a gene. CDR3 length: 15 amino acids. In germline, CDR1 is SGHRS, CDR2 YFSETQ. CDR3 amino acids: CASSLGTGAYNEQFF. CDR3 nucleotides: TGCGCCAGCAGCTTGGGGACAGGGGCCTACAATGAGCAGTTCTTC.

The chain couples TRBV5-6 to TRBJ2-1; TRBD1 agrees at 7 bases. J was trimmed by 8 bases and V by 4 bases; bases with no gene match: 3. The CDR3 sequence is 12 residues long. Germline CDR1 and CDR2: SGHDT and YYEEEE. CDR3 loop: CASSAGTDEQFF. CDR3 sequence (DNA): TGTGCCAGCAGCGCAGGGACAGATGAGCAGTTCTTC.

In this sample, this clone turned up once. This sequence joins TRBV5-1 and TRBJ2-7; D is uncertain. With 0 bases removed from V and 2 bases from J, the gap between germline ends came to 6 bases. Per the germline V gene, CDR1 is SGHRS and CDR2 is YFSETQ. The CDR3 totals 13 residues. The CDR3 region is CASSLDPTYEQYF. The DNA of the CDR3 is TGCGCCAGCAGCTTGGATCCGACCTACGAGCAGTACTTC.

V usage is TRBV11-1 and J usage is TRBJ1-4; D gene uncertain. V dropped 3 bases and J dropped 8 bases, with 7 bases sitting between them. The CDR3 has 12 residues. Germline loops: CDR1 SGHAT, CDR2 FQDESV (reference sequence). Here the CDR3 reads CASSFAGEKLFF. The CDR3 nucleotides are TGTGCCAGCAGCTTCGCGGGCGAAAAACTGTTTTTT.

Note on this clone: One end of the junction fails to match germline, which may point to a read error. This chain links TRBV7-2 with TRBJ2-3; 13 nucleotides line up with TRBD2. In germline, CDR1 is SGHTA, CDR2 FQGNSA. There are 16 residues in the CDR3. The CDR3 DNA follows: TGTGCCAGCAGCTTAGGGACTAGCGGGAGCAGAGATACGCAGTATTTT. This gives the protein CASSLGTSGSRDTQYF. The full variable domain, in which reference TRBV7-2 and TRBJ2-3 provide the parts outside the CDR3, is GAGVSQSPSNKVTEKGKDVELRCDPISGHTALYWYRQSLGQGLEFLIYFQGNSAPDKSGLPSDRFSAERTGGSVSTLTIQRTQQEDSAVYLCASSLGTSGSRDTQYFGPGTRLTVL.

The V gene is TRBV14, the J gene TRBJ2-2, with D perhaps given as TRBD1 or TRBD2 (6 bases each). The CDR3 runs 13 residues. V was shortened by 8 bases and J by 7 bases, with 14 bases between the two germline ends. Germline CDR1 SGHDN, CDR2 FVKESK. The DNA for the CDR3 is TGTGCCAGCCGGGGGCCACAATACGGGGAGCTGTTTTTT. This codes for CASRGPQYGELFF.

The rearrangement uses TRBV10-1 and TRBJ2-1; the match to TRBD2 covers 10 bases. CDR1 and CDR2 (germline): WNHNN, SYGVQD (reference sequence). This CDR3 has 14 amino acids. Trimming took 4 bases from V and 3 from J; bases not matched to a gene: 0. Written as DNA, the CDR3 is TGCGCCAGCAGTGGGACTAGCGGCTACAATGAGCAGTTCTTC. This encodes CASSGTSGYNEQFF.

The chain is built from TRBV7-2 and TRBJ2-3; 7 bases are shared with TRBD2. V gave up 5 bases and J gave up 0 bases; unmatched junction bases: 8. This CDR3 region has 16 residues. Germline assignment: CDR1 SGHTA and CDR2 FQGNSA. The CDR3 DNA reads TGTGCCAGCAGCCCCCGTGGGGGGGGGAGCACAGATACGCAGTATTTT. Its translation is CASSPRGGGSTDTQYF.

The chain links TRBV19 to TRBJ2-3; D remains ambiguous. Germline V gene data show CDR1 as LNHDA and CDR2 as SQIVND (reference sequence). With 3 bases removed from V and 4 bases from J, the gap between germline ends came to 11 bases. The CDR3 length is 14 residues. CDR3 sequence: CASSMGGGADTQYF. CDR3 bases: TGTGCCAGTAGTATGGGTGGCGGCGCAGATACGCAGTATTTT.

This clone was picked up a small number of times. The V call is TRBV2, the J call TRBJ2-1; tentative D call: TRBD2 (7 bases). Germline CDR1 and CDR2: SNHLY and FYNNEI. The CDR3 has 14 residues. Trimming took off 7 bases at V and 9 bases at J, with 19 bases between the two ends. CDR3 protein: CASKRGGRYGEQFF. CDR3 sequence (DNA): TGTGCCAGCAAGAGGGGGGGCCGCTATGGTGAGCAGTTCTTC.

V and J are TRBV5-4 and TRBJ2-3; 8 nucleotides align to TRBD1. Germline CDR1 SGHNT, CDR2 YYREEE (reference sequence). The CDR3 sequence is 14 residues long. V trimming: 4 bases; J trimming: 6 bases; junction bases outside the gene matches: 7. The CDR3, as DNA: TGTGCCAGCAGCAAGACAGGGGTGATGGATACGCAGTATTTT. Translation: CASSKTGVMDTQYF.

The genes are TRBV21-1 and TRBJ1-3. TRBV21-1 constitutes a pseudogene. This CDR3 comprises 14 residues. In DNA, the CDR3 is TGTGCCAGCAGCAAAGAGGCCGGTGGAAACACCATATATTTT. Its translation is CASSKEAGGNTIYF.

The chain combines TRBV5-1 with TRBJ2-1; D might be TRBD1 or TRBD2, each matching 5 bases. The CDR3 extends over 15 amino acids. Germline V lookup: CDR1 SGHRS, CDR2 YFSETQ. V was cut by 2 bases and J by 0 bases, with 9 bases left in between. CDR3 DNA sequence: TGCGCCAGCAGCTTTAGCGACAGCTCCTACAATGAGCAGTTCTTC. It codes for CASSFSDSSYNEQFF.